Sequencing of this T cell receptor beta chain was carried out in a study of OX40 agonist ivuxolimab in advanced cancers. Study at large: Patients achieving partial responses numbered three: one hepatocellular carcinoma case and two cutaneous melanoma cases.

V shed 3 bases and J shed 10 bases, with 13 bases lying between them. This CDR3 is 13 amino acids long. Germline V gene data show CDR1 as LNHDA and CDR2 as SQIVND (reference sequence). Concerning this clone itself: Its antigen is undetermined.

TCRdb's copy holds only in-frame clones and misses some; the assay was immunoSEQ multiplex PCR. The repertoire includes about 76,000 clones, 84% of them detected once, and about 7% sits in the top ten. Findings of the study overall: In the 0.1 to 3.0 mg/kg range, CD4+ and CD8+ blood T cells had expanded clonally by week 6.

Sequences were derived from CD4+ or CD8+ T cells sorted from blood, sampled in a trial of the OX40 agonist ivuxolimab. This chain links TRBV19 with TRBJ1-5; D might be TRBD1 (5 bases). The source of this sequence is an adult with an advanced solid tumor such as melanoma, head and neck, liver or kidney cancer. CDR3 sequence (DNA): TGTGCCAGTAGTATGGGGCAGATCTCACCCCAGCATTTT. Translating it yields CASSMGQISPQHF.